Presented here are 18 T cell receptor beta chains from one specimen sequenced in a study of cytomegalovirus exposure and HLA in healthy donors. TCRdb's copy holds only in-frame clones and misses some; the assay was immunoSEQ multiplex PCR. Of about 160,000 clones in the sample, about 90% were seen once. Source material: PBMCs. The receptors stem from a woman aged 25 to 39 in good health and CMV-seronegative.

This clone was counted only a few times. V gene TRBV6-1 combines with J gene TRBJ1-2; possible D gene TRBD1, 6 bases. The V end was cut by 6 bases, the J end by 7 bases, with 21 bases between. This CDR3 is built from 15 residues. Looked up from germline, CDR1 is MNHNS and CDR2 is SASEGT. In nucleotides, the CDR3 is TGTGCCAGCAGCGATTTACAGGGCGGCGGTGGTGGCTACACCTTC. Translation gives CASSDLQGGGGGYTF.

Comments on this clone: The junction shows a germline mismatch at one end, possibly a read error. V and J are TRBV20-1 and TRBJ1-2, with 9 bases identical to TRBD1. Per germline, CDR1 DFQATT and CDR2 SNEGSKA (reference sequence). This CDR3 region has 11 residues. CDR3 sequence (DNA): TGCAGTGCTTGGGACAGGGTAGGCTGCACCTTC. As protein: CSAWDRVGCTF.

The gene calls are TRBV7-3 and TRBJ2-1; weak D call: TRBD2 (5 bases). The CDR3 sequence is 13 residues long. Germline CDR1 is SGHTA and CDR2 is FQGTGA. V lost 5 bases and J lost 7, with 12 bases in between. DNA of the CDR3: TGTGCCAGCAGCGCCGGACTGGCTAATGAGCAGTTCTTC. Protein product: CASSAGLANEQFF.

This chain uses TRBV29-1 with TRBJ2-3; 9 nucleotides match TRBD1. CDR1 is SQVTM and CDR2 is ANQGSEA in the germline V gene. CDR3 length: 14 amino acids. V trimming: 7 bases; J trimming: 1 base; junction bases outside the gene matches: 6. CDR3 nucleotides: TGCAGCGGGGGGACAGGGTGGGGCACAGATACGCAGTATTTT. Its protein product is CSGGTGWGTDTQYF.

The chain carries TRBV30 and TRBJ2-3; D is tentatively TRBD1 or TRBD2 (5 bases each). Germline CDR1 is GTSNPN and CDR2 is SVGIG (reference sequence). V was trimmed by 0 bases and J by 0 bases, leaving 10 bases between them. The CDR3 length is 15 residues. CDR3 amino acids: CAWSVGESSTDTQYF. CDR3 DNA: TGTGCCTGGAGTGTAGGGGAGTCTAGCACAGATACGCAGTATTTT.

The V call is TRBV9, the J call TRBJ1-1; unclear D gene. There are 14 residues in the CDR3. Germline V lookup: CDR1 SGDLS, CDR2 YYNGEE. With 2 bases removed from V and 0 bases from J, the gap between germline ends came to 8 bases. This CDR3 reads CASSVSPMNTEAFF. The DNA for the CDR3 is TGTGCCAGCAGCGTTAGCCCCATGAACACTGAAGCTTTCTTT.

The V gene is TRBV2, the J gene TRBJ2-5; tentatively, D is TRBD1 or TRBD2 (5 bases each). V lost 3 bases, J lost 2 bases, and 10 bases lay in between. There are 14 residues in the CDR3. Germline CDR1 and CDR2: SNHLY and FYNNEI. In DNA, the CDR3 is TGTGCCAGCAGTGATTCAGGGAGACAAGAGACCCAGTACTTC. It encodes CASSDSGRQETQYF. Drawing the rest from reference TRBV2 and TRBJ2-5, the complete variable domain is EPEVTQTPSHQVTQMGQEVILRCVPISNHLYFYWYRQILGQKVEFLVSFYNNEISEKSEIFDDQFSVERPDGSNFTLKIRSTKLEDSAMYFCASSDSGRQETQYFGPGTRLLVL.

The V and J genes are TRBV5-1 and TRBJ2-2; 10 bases fit TRBD2. This CDR3 has 16 amino acids. Germline CDR1 reads SGHRS; CDR2 reads YFSETQ. Trimming removed 0 bases from V and 7 bases from J; junction bases left unmatched: 6. The CDR3 DNA is TGCGCCAGCAGCTTGGGAGCGGGGGGGCCGAACGGGGAGCTGTTTTTT. Protein product: CASSLGAGGPNGELFF.

The V call is TRBV5-6, the J call TRBJ1-2, with 9 positions matching TRBD1. The germline V gene encodes CDR1 SGHDT and CDR2 YYEEEE. The CDR3 has 14 residues. Germline trimming cut 6 bases from V and 8 bases from J; bases unmatched to any gene: 11. CDR3: CASTLGTGKGGYTF. DNA of the CDR3: TGTGCCAGCACCCTCGGGACAGGGAAAGGCGGCTACACCTTC.

This chain connects TRBV7-8 to TRBJ2-1; no firm D call. In germline, CDR1 is SGHVS, CDR2 FQNEAQ. This CDR3 is 13 amino acids long. With 2 bases removed from V and 7 bases from J, the gap between germline ends came to 9 bases. This CDR3 is CASSLLALNEQFF. CDR3 sequence (DNA): TGTGCCAGCAGCTTACTTGCTTTGAATGAGCAGTTCTTC.

The chain joins TRBV28 to TRBJ2-5, with 9 bases fitting TRBD2. Losses at the gene ends were 3 bases for V and 1 base for J; bases not matched to a gene: 3. The CDR3 is 15 residues long. Germline loops: CDR1 MDHEN, CDR2 SYDVKM. The DNA for the CDR3 is TGTGCCAGCAGTTTTCGGCGGGGGGGCCAAGAGACCCAGTACTTC. Translated, it gives CASSFRRGGQETQYF.

The V call is TRBV5-1, the J call TRBJ1-4, with TRBD1 matching over 8 bases. The ends lost 3 bases at V and 6 bases at J; junction bases unmatched: 7. Germline assignment: CDR1 SGHRS and CDR2 YFSETQ. The CDR3 is made up of 15 amino acids. The CDR3 coding sequence is TGCGCCAGCAGCTGGAGGACAGGGCCAGATGAAAAACTGTTTTTT. Amino acid sequence: CASSWRTGPDEKLFF.

The V gene is TRBV7-2, the J gene TRBJ2-3; no reliable D call. The CDR3 extends over 18 amino acids. Trimming left V 1 base short and J 2 bases short, with 19 bases between. Looked up from germline, CDR1 is SGHTA and CDR2 is FQGNSA. The CDR3 region is CASSLEQRSPPNTDTQYF. CDR3 bases: TGTGCCAGCAGCTTAGAACAGAGGTCTCCTCCCAACACAGATACGCAGTATTTT. Together with reference TRBV7-2 and TRBJ2-3, the CDR3 gives the full variable domain: GAGVSQSPSNKVTEKGKDVELRCDPISGHTALYWYRQSLGQGLEFLIYFQGNSAPDKSGLPSDRFSAERTGGSVSTLTIQRTQQEDSAVYLCASSLEQRSPPNTDTQYFGPGTRLTVL.

The V call is TRBV27, the J call TRBJ1-5, with a tentative D call TRBD1 (6 bases). V lost 7 bases and J lost 6, with 13 bases in between. The CDR3 consists of 13 residues. Germline-derived CDR1 and CDR2 are MNHEY and SMNVEV (reference sequence). CDR3 amino acids: CASTLKGGQPQHF. In DNA, the CDR3 is TGTGCCAGCACTTTGAAGGGGGGTCAGCCCCAGCATTTT.

The CDR3 loop reads CASSQAGQRNTIYF. For the CDR3, the DNA is TGTGCCAGCAGCCAAGCAGGTCAAAGAAACACCATATATTTT. V usage is TRBV14 and J usage is TRBJ1-3; no definite D call. There are 14 residues in the CDR3. Trimming pared 1 base from V and 5 bases from J, leaving 9 bases between. CDR1 is SGHDN and CDR2 is FVKESK in the germline V gene. The entire variable domain, with the rest obtained from reference TRBV14 and TRBJ1-3, is as follows: EAGVTQFPSHSVIEKGQTVTLRCDPISGHDNLYWYRRVMGKEIKFLLHFVKESKQDESGMPNNRFLAERTGGTYSTLKVQPAELEDSGVYFCASSQAGQRNTIYFGEGSWLTVV.

The chain is built from TRBV5-6 and TRBJ2-1; tentative D call: TRBD1 (6 bases). CDR3 length: 17 residues. CDR1 is SGHDT, CDR2 YYEEEE, per germline. The V end lost 3 bases, the J end lost 3 bases, and 19 bases lay between the germline ends. CDR3 protein: CASSSLGTTLSYNEQFF. The DNA of the CDR3 is TGTGCCAGCAGCTCTTTAGGGACAACTTTGAGCTACAATGAGCAGTTCTTC. The full variable domain, rest sourced from reference TRBV5-6 and TRBJ2-1, is DAGVTQSPTHLIKTRGQQVTLRCSPKSGHDTVSWYQQALGQGPQFIFQYYEEEERQRGNFPDRFSGHQFPNYSSELNVNALLLGDSALYLCASSSLGTTLSYNEQFFGPGTRLTVL.

The chain employs TRBV6-5 and TRBJ2-7; D is unclear. The germline V gene encodes CDR1 MNHEY and CDR2 SVGAGI. Trimming removed 4 bases from V and 0 bases from J, with 16 bases in between. The CDR3 is 16 residues long. Here the CDR3 DNA reads TGTGCCAGCAGTTCCGTGTGGACCCGATCCTCCTACGAGCAGTACTTC. Protein sequence: CASSSVWTRSSYEQYF.

J is TRBJ2-3 and V is TRBV7-3; D remains unclear. Trimming pared 5 bases from V and 0 bases from J, leaving 0 bases between. Germline values: CDR1 SGHTA, CDR2 FQGTGA. The CDR3 covers 11 residues. CDR3 amino acids: CASSSTDTQYF. The CDR3 DNA sequence: TGTGCCAGCAGCAGCACAGATACGCAGTATTTT.